What follows are 25 T cell receptor beta chains derived from one specimen sequenced in a study of shared clonotypes between healthy human individuals. TCRdb's copy holds only in-frame clones and misses some; the assay was immunoSEQ multiplex PCR. The sample yields under 850,000 clones, 55% to 75% seen once. The material sequenced was memory CD4+ T cells sorted from blood. Described subset: CD45RA-negative fraction. All receptors come from a woman aged 25 to 45 in good health.

The V gene is TRBV18, the J gene TRBJ2-3; 7 bases fit TRBD1. This CDR3 region has 15 residues. V lost 0 bases, J lost 6 bases, and 6 bases stayed unmatched. In germline, CDR1 is KGHSH, CDR2 LQKENI. In DNA, the CDR3 is TGTGCCAGCTCACCACCAGGATTCAGGGGGGATACGCAGTATTTT. Its protein is CASSPPGFRGDTQYF. Complete variable domain (other parts from reference TRBV18 and TRBJ2-3): NAGVMQNPRHLVRRRGQEARLRCSPMKGHSHVYWYRQLPEEGLKFMVYLQKENIIDESGMPKERFSAEFPKEGPSILRIQQVVRGDSAAYFCASSPPGFRGDTQYFGPGTRLTVL.

V usage is TRBV7-9 and J usage is TRBJ2-4, with 9 bases aligning to TRBD1. This CDR3 region has 16 residues. Germline CDR1 and CDR2: SEHNR and FQNEAQ (reference sequence). J gave up 1 base and V 5 bases, and 6 bases lay outside the gene matches. CDR3 bases: TGTGCCAGCAGCACGGGACAGGGCATTGCCAAAAACATTCAGTACTTC. The encoded protein is CASSTGQGIAKNIQYF.

The genes are TRBV19 and TRBJ1-2, with D possibly TRBD1 on 5 matching bases. There are 12 residues in the CDR3. V lost 4 bases, J lost 8 bases, and 11 bases lay in between. Germline CDR1 LNHDA, CDR2 SQIVND (reference sequence). CDR3 DNA sequence: TGTGCCAGTAGTAGCGGGGGACGCGGCTACACCTTC. Amino acids: CASSSGGRGYTF.

The chain couples TRBV19 to TRBJ2-2; TRBD2 agrees at 7 bases. V gave up 0 bases and J gave up 7 bases; unmatched junction bases: 14. CDR1 and CDR2 (germline): LNHDA, SQIVND (reference sequence). The CDR3 is made up of 18 amino acids. CDR3 protein: CASSIDQRAGAWGGELFF. The DNA for the CDR3 is TGTGCCAGTAGTATAGATCAAAGGGCGGGAGCCTGGGGCGGGGAGCTGTTTTTT.

V is TRBV14 and J is TRBJ1-3; a weak D match, TRBD1 (6 bases). Trimming pared 3 bases from V and 0 bases from J, leaving 15 bases between. CDR3 length: 17 amino acids. From germline, CDR1 is SGHDN and CDR2 FVKESK. As DNA, the CDR3 is TGTGCCAGCAGCCACCGGGGGACATCGAGCTCTGGAAACACCATATATTTT. Its protein product is CASSHRGTSSSGNTIYF.

V gene TRBV11-2 combines with J gene TRBJ2-2, with 11 bases aligning to TRBD2. Germline CDR1 reads SGHAT; CDR2 reads FQNNGV. The junction had 2 bases not matched to a gene; V was cut back by 4 bases and J by 4 bases. CDR3 size: 15 residues. For the CDR3, the DNA is TGTGCCAGCAGCTCCGGACTAGCGGGCACCGGGGAGCTGTTTTTT. It translates to CASSSGLAGTGELFF.

The chain combines TRBV9 with TRBJ2-3; 8 bases line up with TRBD2. This CDR3 contains 17 residues. In germline, CDR1 is SGDLS, CDR2 YYNGEE. V lost 4 bases and J lost 2; bases outside the gene matches: 12. CDR3 sequence (DNA): TGTGCCAGCAGCCCCTCAATTGGCGGGAGGAACACAGATACGCAGTATTTT. Protein product: CASSPSIGGRNTDTQYF.

This clone was seen once. V usage is TRBV5-4 and J usage is TRBJ1-1; D may be TRBD1 (6 bases). V was clipped by 4 bases and J by 0 bases, with 19 bases between them. The CDR3 runs to 17 residues. Germline loops: CDR1 SGHNT, CDR2 YYREEE (reference sequence). CDR3 region: CASSRNPTGKLNTEAFF. The CDR3 nucleotides read TGTGCCAGCAGCCGAAACCCAACAGGGAAACTGAACACTGAAGCTTTCTTT.

This clone came up once. The V and J genes are TRBV5-1 and TRBJ2-1; 13 bases are shared with TRBD2. The germline CDR1 and CDR2 sequences are SGHRS and YFSETQ. V shed 1 base and J 9 bases; nucleotides not matched to a gene: 10. The CDR3 is made up of 17 amino acids. The CDR3 nucleotides read TGCGCCAGCAGCTTGTTGGGACTAGCGGGAAGAGGGGGTGAGCAGTTCTTC. Translation gives CASSLLGLAGRGGEQFF.

The chain links TRBV19 to TRBJ2-4; TRBD1 matches 9 bases. Germline CDR1 LNHDA, CDR2 SQIVND (reference sequence). V shed 6 bases, J shed 1 base, and the junction held 16 bases outside the gene matches. The CDR3 has 19 residues. The CDR3 protein is CASSPSRTGDWAAKNIQYF. The CDR3 DNA reads TGTGCCAGTAGCCCCTCCAGGACAGGGGATTGGGCGGCCAAAAACATTCAGTACTTC.

This clone was picked up a small number of times. The chain is built from TRBV28 and TRBJ1-3; the D gene is possibly TRBD1 (6 bases). CDR3 length: 14 amino acids. V was shortened by 6 bases and J by 4 bases, with 13 bases between the two germline ends. The V gene's germline CDR1 is MDHEN and CDR2 SYDVKM. CDR3 nucleotides: TGTGCCAGCAGGCGGGGGGGCACGGGAAACACCATATATTTT. Its translation is CASRRGGTGNTIYF.

Many counts were recorded for this clone. The chain joins TRBV7-7 to TRBJ2-5; 7 positions match TRBD1. V trimming: 5 bases; J trimming: 6 bases; junction bases outside the gene matches: 6. The CDR3 is 13 residues long. Per germline, CDR1 SSHAT and CDR2 FNYEAQ (reference sequence). The CDR3: CASSVDREQTQYF. The CDR3, as DNA: TGTGCCAGCAGCGTTGACAGGGAACAGACCCAGTACTTC.

The chain joins TRBV11-2 to TRBJ2-1, with a possible D match to TRBD1 (6 bases). The CDR3 runs 12 residues. Germline V gene data show CDR1 as SGHAT and CDR2 as FQNNGV. V lost 3 bases, J lost 12 bases, and 12 bases lay in between. CDR3 nucleotide sequence: TGTGCCAGCAGCTTTGACGGGACACGGCAGTTCTTC. This sequence encodes CASSFDGTRQFF.

This clone was counted a single time. The rearrangement uses TRBV7-9 and TRBJ2-7, with D uncertain. The CDR3 runs 16 residues. Germline V lookup: CDR1 SEHNR, CDR2 FQNEAQ (reference sequence). V was trimmed by 5 bases and J by 2 bases, leaving 19 bases between them. The CDR3 DNA reads TGTGCCAGCAGCCCCAGACAAGGCCACCGCACCTACGAGCAGTACTTC. It codes for CASSPRQGHRTYEQYF.

The CDR3 bases are TGTGCCAGCAGTTTAGCGGGCCACAGGGTTGAGCAGTTCTTC. Translated: CASSLAGHRVEQFF. The gene calls are TRBV2 and TRBJ2-1; D perhaps matches TRBD2 (7 bases). The germline V gene has CDR1 SNHLY and CDR2 FYNNEI. CDR3 size: 14 residues. V shed 5 bases and J shed 9 bases, with 17 bases lying between them.

This clone was observed a few times. The chain is built from TRBV19 and TRBJ2-3; D tentatively reads TRBD1 or TRBD2 (6 bases each). CDR3 length equals 12 residues. CDR1 and CDR2 (germline): LNHDA, SQIVND (reference sequence). V was shortened by 4 bases and J by 8 bases, with 10 bases between the two germline ends. The CDR3 loop reads CASSTPGATQYF. The DNA for the CDR3 is TGTGCCAGTAGTACCCCGGGGGCTACGCAGTATTTT.

The chain couples TRBV2 to TRBJ2-1, with 10 bases lining up with TRBD2. The CDR3 has 15 residues. V trimming: 7 bases; J trimming: 8 bases; junction bases outside the gene matches: 11. In germline, CDR1 is SNHLY, CDR2 FYNNEI. CDR3 DNA: TGTGCCAGCACGGCCCTAGCGGGAGAGAGGGATGAGCAGTTCTTC. Protein product: CASTALAGERDEQFF.

The rearrangement joins TRBV29-1 to TRBJ1-1; a weak D match, TRBD1 (6 bases). Germline V CDR1 and CDR2: SQVTM, ANQGSEA. This CDR3 contains 12 residues. Trimming pared 5 bases from V and 1 base from J, leaving 8 bases between. CDR3 coding DNA: TGCAGCGTTACAGGGTCGAACACTGAAGCTTTCTTT. This codes for CSVTGSNTEAFF.

This clone was counted between two and nine times. CDR3 in amino acids: CASSDLDRVGTEAFF. DNA for the CDR3: TGTGCCAGCAGTGATCTGGACAGGGTTGGCACTGAAGCTTTCTTT. The chain employs TRBV25-1 and TRBJ1-1, with TRBD1 identical over 8 bases. Germline V gene sequence: CDR1 MGHDK, CDR2 SYGVNS. The CDR3 totals 15 residues. Trimming took 3 bases from V and 4 from J; bases not matched to a gene: 7.

The chain is built from TRBV7-2 and TRBJ2-6, with D possibly being TRBD2 (5 bases). This CDR3 spans 16 amino acids. Trimming stripped 5 bases from V and 3 bases from J, with 14 bases between. Germline loops: CDR1 SGHTA, CDR2 FQGNSA. For the CDR3, the DNA is TGTGCCAGCAGCCCCGGGGTAGGGTATGGGGCCAACGTCCTGACTTTC. Residues: CASSPGVGYGANVLTF.

This sequence joins TRBV15 and TRBJ2-1, with no clear D. Germline V gives CDR1 LNHNV, CDR2 YYDKDF (reference sequence). The CDR3 is 13 amino acids. Trimming stripped 3 bases from V and 6 bases from J, with 9 bases between. This CDR3 is CATSSRTGNEQFF. The CDR3 bases are TGTGCCACCAGCAGCAGGACCGGCAATGAGCAGTTCTTC. Looking up the rest from reference TRBV15 and TRBJ2-1 gives the full variable domain: DAMVIQNPRYQVTQFGKPVTLSCSQTLNHNVMYWYQQKSSQAPKLLFHYYDKDFNNEADTPDNFQSRRPNTSFCFLDIRSPGLGDTAMYLCATSSRTGNEQFFGPGTRLTVL.

Regarding this clone: The same CDR3 also results from other DNA sequences found in this sample. The chain combines TRBV18 with TRBJ2-7; D gene unclear. Trimming took 3 bases from V and 0 from J, leaving 9 bases between them. Germline CDR1 is KGHSH and CDR2 is LQKENI. The CDR3 runs to 14 residues. The chain's CDR3 is CASSPSTGSYEQYF. In DNA, the CDR3 is TGTGCCAGCTCACCGAGCACTGGCTCCTACGAGCAGTACTTC.

This chain joins TRBV27 and TRBJ2-5; 10 bases are shared with TRBD2. The CDR3 totals 15 residues. The J segment lost 12 bases and the V segment lost 4 bases, leaving 14 bases of the junction unmatched. Germline CDR1 and CDR2: MNHEY and SMNVEV (reference sequence). The CDR3 loop is CASSSSTWTSGEEYF. CDR3 coding DNA: TGTGCCAGCAGTTCCTCTACCTGGACTAGCGGCGAGGAGTACTTC.

The J gene is TRBJ2-3, the V gene TRBV6-5; a weak D match, TRBD1 (5 bases). V lost 2 bases to trimming and J lost 1 base, with 7 bases between them. The CDR3 is 14 amino acids. The germline V gene encodes CDR1 MNHEY and CDR2 SVGAGI. This CDR3 reads CASSYAQGTDTQYF. In DNA form, the CDR3 reads TGTGCCAGCAGTTACGCACAGGGCACAGATACGCAGTATTTT.

Ten or more counts support this clone. The rearrangement links TRBV10-2 to TRBJ2-7, with D hard to call. Germline loops: CDR1 WSHSY, CDR2 SAAADI. Trimming cost V 3 bases and J 7 bases, with 19 bases left between them. The CDR3 consists of 15 residues. The CDR3 coding sequence is TGCGCCAGCAGTGAACCCCAATACAAGGTTGATGAGCAGTACTTC. It is translated as CASSEPQYKVDEQYF.